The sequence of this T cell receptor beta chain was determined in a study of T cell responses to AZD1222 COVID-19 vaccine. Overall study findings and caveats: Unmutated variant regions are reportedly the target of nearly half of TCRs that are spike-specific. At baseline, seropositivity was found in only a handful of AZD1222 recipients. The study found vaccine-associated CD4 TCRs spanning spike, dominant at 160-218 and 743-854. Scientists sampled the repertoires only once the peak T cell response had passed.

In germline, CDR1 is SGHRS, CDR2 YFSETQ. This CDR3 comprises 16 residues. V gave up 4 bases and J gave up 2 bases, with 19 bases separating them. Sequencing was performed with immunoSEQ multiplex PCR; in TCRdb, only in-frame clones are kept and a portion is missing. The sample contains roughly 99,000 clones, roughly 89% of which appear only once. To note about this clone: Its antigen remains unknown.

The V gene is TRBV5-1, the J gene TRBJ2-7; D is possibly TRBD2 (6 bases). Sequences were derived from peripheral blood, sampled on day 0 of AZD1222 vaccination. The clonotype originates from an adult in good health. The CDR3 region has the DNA TGCGCCAGCAGCCTGGCAGGACCTAGCGATCCCTACGAGCAGTACTTC. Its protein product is CASSLAGPSDPYEQYF.